These T cell receptor beta chains were read from a single sample in a study of blood T cell repertoires in COVID-19. Clones were sequenced by immunoSEQ multiplex PCR, and TCRdb holds only the in-frame ones, with some missing. The top ten hold 3.5% to 4.5% of the sample, which has approximately 220,000 clones, under 90% seen once. The sequenced material came from PBMCs or T cells enriched from blood (not recorded which). The receptors were gathered from a woman in her thirties with acute COVID-19. CDR3s include the opening cysteine and the closing phenylalanine or tryptophan. Each record gives: J gene, D gene, clone size, V gene, CDR3 DNA, CDR3 protein. D genes are given only for firm matches. Expanded clones are given a class, and other clones once, few, many or no size at all.

J: TRBJ2-2; D: TRBD2; size: .; V: TRBV7-7; DNA: TGTGCCAGCAGCCGGGGGGGCGACACCGGGGAGCTGTTTTTT; CDR3: CASSRGGDTGELFF
J: TRBJ2-7; D: TRBD1; size: .; V: TRBV11-2; DNA: TGTGCCAGCAGCTCGCACGGGACAGGGGGGAACGAGCAGTACTTC; CDR3: CASSSHGTGGNEQYF
J: TRBJ1-4; D: .; size: .; V: TRBV5-4; DNA: TGTGCCAGCAGCTTCGGGACTATGGGGAATGAAAAACTGTTTTTT; CDR3: CASSFGTMGNEKLFF
J: TRBJ1-4; D: .; size: .; V: TRBV5-5; DNA: TGTGCCAGCAGCTTGGCCGGGGGAAATGAAAAACTGTTTTTT; CDR3: CASSLAGGNEKLFF
J: TRBJ2-7; D: TRBD1; size: .; V: TRBV7-3; DNA: TGTGCCAGCAGCTTAACTGGACAGGGGTACGAGCAGTACTTC; CDR3: CASSLTGQGYEQYF
J: TRBJ1-2; D: .; size: .; V: TRBV7-2; DNA: TGTGCCAGCAGCTTTTTTCTTGGCCGGGAGGCTAACTATGGCTACACCTTC; CDR3: CASSFFLGREANYGYTF
J: TRBJ2-2; D: .; size: few; V: TRBV19; DNA: TGTGCCAGTAGTGAACAGGGAATCTCCGGGGAGCTGTTTTTT; CDR3: CASSEQGISGELFF
J: TRBJ1-3; D: TRBD1; size: .; V: TRBV30; DNA: TGTGCCTGGAGTGTGACAGGGGGCTCTGGAAACACCATATATTTT; CDR3: CAWSVTGGSGNTIYF
J: TRBJ1-2; D: TRBD1; size: .; V: TRBV29-1; DNA: TGCAGCGTTGAGAGACAGGGGAAGAGAGACTACACCTTC; CDR3: CSVERQGKRDYTF
J: TRBJ1-1; D: TRBD1; size: .; V: TRBV7-9; DNA: TGTGCCAGCAGCTTAGGGGACAGGCTTAACACTGAAGCTTTCTTT; CDR3: CASSLGDRLNTEAFF
J: TRBJ2-7; D: TRBD2; size: .; V: TRBV4-1; DNA: TGCGCCAGCAGCCAAGATCGGGGGGAATCCTACGAGCAGTACTTC; CDR3: CASSQDRGESYEQYF
J: TRBJ1-2; D: .; size: .; V: TRBV21-1; DNA: TGTGCCAGCAGCAAGACTCAAAGTGGTTTGCGGTCTTCGGGTGGCTACACCTTC; CDR3: CASSKTQSGLRSSGGYTF
J: TRBJ2-1; D: TRBD2; size: .; V: TRBV2; DNA: TGTGCCAGCAGATCTAGCGGGAATGAGCAGTTCTTC; CDR3: CASRSSGNEQFF
J: TRBJ2-1; D: TRBD2; size: .; V: TRBV14; DNA: TGTGCCAGCAGCCAAGTGATAGGAGGACTAGCGGGGGGGATCTCCTACAATGAGCAGTTCTTC; CDR3: CASSQVIGGLAGGISYNEQFF
J: TRBJ2-5; D: TRBD2; size: .; V: TRBV5-1; DNA: TGCGCCAGCAGCTTAGGGACTAATCAAGAGACCCAGTACTTC; CDR3: CASSLGTNQETQYF
J: TRBJ2-3; D: TRBD2; size: .; V: TRBV15; DNA: TGTGCCACCAGCAGAGAACGGACTAGCGGGGGGACGGGGGGAGATACGCAGTATTTT; CDR3: CATSRERTSGGTGGDTQYF
J: TRBJ1-2; D: .; size: .; V: TRBV12-3/TRBV12-4; DNA: TGTGCCAGCAGTTTACGGGGGAACTATGGCTACACCTTC; CDR3: CASSLRGNYGYTF
J: TRBJ2-5; D: TRBD1; size: .; V: TRBV3-1/TRBV3-2; DNA: TGTGCCAGCAGCCCCAAGGACAGGGTCCCAGAGACCCAGTACTTC; CDR3: CASSPKDRVPETQYF
J: TRBJ2-7; D: .; size: .; V: TRBV5-6; DNA: TGTGCCAGCAGCCCCGGGGGACGGAGCTCCTACGAGCAGTACTTC; CDR3: CASSPGGRSSYEQYF
J: TRBJ2-7; D: .; size: .; V: TRBV5-4; DNA: TGTGCCAGCAGCTTGGGTCCGGGGACCTACGAGCAGTACTTC; CDR3: CASSLGPGTYEQYF
J: TRBJ1-1; D: .; size: .; V: TRBV6-4; DNA: TGTGCCAGCAGCTCCCAGGCAGGGATGAACACTGAAGCTTTCTTT; CDR3: CASSSQAGMNTEAFF
J: TRBJ1-1; D: TRBD1; size: .; V: TRBV3-1/TRBV3-2; DNA: TGTGCCAGCAGCCTAGAATCAACAGGGGGAGGGACTGAAGCTTTCTTT; CDR3: CASSLESTGGGTEAFF
J: TRBJ2-3; D: TRBD2; size: once; V: TRBV4-2; DNA: TGTGCCAGCAGCCCTCACCTTAGCGGGGGATTCACAGATACGCAGTATTTT; CDR3: CASSPHLSGGFTDTQYF
J: TRBJ1-4; D: .; size: .; V: TRBV5-6; DNA: TGTGCCAGCAGCCCGGGACTGAAGGCGGATGAAAAACTGTTTTTT; CDR3: CASSPGLKADEKLFF
J: TRBJ1-1; D: TRBD1; size: .; V: TRBV6-2/TRBV6-3; DNA: TGTGCCAGCAGCCGGGACAGAGGGAGCACTGAAGCTTTCTTT; CDR3: CASSRDRGSTEAFF
J: TRBJ2-3; D: .; size: .; V: TRBV9; DNA: TGTGCCAGCAGCGTGGACAGCAGCACAGATACGCAGTATTTT; CDR3: CASSVDSSTDTQYF
J: TRBJ1-1; D: .; size: .; V: TRBV7-9; DNA: TGTGCCAGCAGCCGTCACTTGAACACTGAAGCTTTCTTT; CDR3: CASSRHLNTEAFF
J: TRBJ1-5; D: .; size: .; V: TRBV6-2/TRBV6-3; DNA: TGTGCCAGCAGTTTCTCAGAGAACCAGCCCCAGCATTTT; CDR3: CASSFSENQPQHF
J: TRBJ1-2; D: TRBD1; size: .; V: TRBV29-1; DNA: TGCAGCGCTACAGCCTACAGGGGCTCTAACTATGGCTACACCTTC; CDR3: CSATAYRGSNYGYTF
J: TRBJ1-2; D: .; size: .; V: TRBV5-6; DNA: TGTGCCAGCAGCTTAAGGCGGATAAAAACTAACTATGGCTACACCTTC; CDR3: CASSLRRIKTNYGYTF
J: TRBJ2-3; D: .; size: .; V: TRBV29-1; DNA: TGCAGCGTCCGCGCGGCGGGGGCTATAGATACGCAGTATTTT; CDR3: CSVRAAGAIDTQYF
J: TRBJ1-6; D: .; size: .; V: TRBV5-1; DNA: TGCGCCAGCAGCTTGGACCGGGGGAATAGTAATTCACCCCTCCACTTT; CDR3: CASSLDRGNSNSPLHF
J: TRBJ2-5; D: TRBD2; size: .; V: TRBV19; DNA: TGTGCCAGTAGTCTGTGGCAGGGAGGGTCAGAGACCCAGTACTTC; CDR3: CASSLWQGGSETQYF
J: TRBJ1-1; D: .; size: .; V: TRBV10-2; DNA: TGCGCCAGCAGTGAGTCTGGGTCGGGGGAATGGAGAGGTTCTGTAGCTTTCTTT; CDR3: CASSESGSGEWRGSVAFF
J: TRBJ1-1; D: .; size: once; V: TRBV18; DNA: TGTGCCAGCTCACCCGCGGGGGGGACTGAAGCTTTCTTT; CDR3: CASSPAGGTEAFF
J: TRBJ1-1; D: TRBD1; size: .; V: TRBV28; DNA: TGTGCCGGACGAGACAGGGGTAAAGGGGACACTGAAGCTTTCTTT; CDR3: CAGRDRGKGDTEAFF
J: TRBJ1-5; D: TRBD1; size: .; V: TRBV4-1; DNA: TGCGCCAGCAGCAACCCGGGACAGGGGGCAAGACAGCCCCAGCATTTT; CDR3: CASSNPGQGARQPQHF
J: TRBJ2-7; D: TRBD1; size: .; V: TRBV10-3; DNA: TGTGCCATAAGAGGGGACAGGGACTACGAGCAGTACTTC; CDR3: CAIRGDRDYEQYF
J: TRBJ2-1; D: .; size: .; V: TRBV28; DNA: TGTGCCAGCACCTATTCCGGGACACGTGCTTACAATGAGCAGTTCTTC; CDR3: CASTYSGTRAYNEQFF
J: TRBJ1-4; D: .; size: .; V: TRBV1; DNA: TGCACCAGCAGCCAAGATTCAGGGGCGGCTAATGAAAAACTGTTTTTT; CDR3: CTSSQDSGAANEKLFF
J: TRBJ2-5; D: TRBD1; size: .; V: TRBV27; DNA: TGTGCCAGCAGTGTACTACCATGGACAGGGGCAGAGACCCAGTACTTC; CDR3: CASSVLPWTGAETQYF
J: TRBJ2-7; D: .; size: .; V: TRBV10-3; DNA: TGTGCCATCACCCCCATCGGGGGACTCGAGCAGTACTTC; CDR3: CAITPIGGLEQYF
J: TRBJ2-6; D: .; size: .; V: TRBV15; DNA: TGTGCCACCAGCAGCGGGGTCGGGGCTGGGGCCAACGTCCTGACTTTC; CDR3: CATSSGVGAGANVLTF
J: TRBJ1-1; D: .; size: .; V: TRBV7-8; DNA: TGTGCCAGCAGCTTAGCTACAGGGCTTAGCACTGAAGCTTTCTTT; CDR3: CASSLATGLSTEAFF
J: TRBJ1-2; D: TRBD1; size: .; V: TRBV5-4; DNA: TGTGCCAGCAGCCCGGACAGGAACTATGGCTACACCTTC; CDR3: CASSPDRNYGYTF